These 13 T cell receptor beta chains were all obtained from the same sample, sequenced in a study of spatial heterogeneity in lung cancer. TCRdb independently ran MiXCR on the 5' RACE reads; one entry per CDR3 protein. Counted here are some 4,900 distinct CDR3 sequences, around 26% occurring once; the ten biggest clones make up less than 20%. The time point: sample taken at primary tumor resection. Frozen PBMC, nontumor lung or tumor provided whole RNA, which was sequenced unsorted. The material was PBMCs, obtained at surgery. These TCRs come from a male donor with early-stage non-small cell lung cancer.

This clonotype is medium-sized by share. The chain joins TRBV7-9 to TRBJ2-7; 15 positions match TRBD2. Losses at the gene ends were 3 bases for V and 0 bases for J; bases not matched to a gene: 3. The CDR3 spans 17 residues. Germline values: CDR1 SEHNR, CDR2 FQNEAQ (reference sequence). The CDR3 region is CASSFGLAGGSSYEQYF. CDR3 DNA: TGTGCCAGCAGCTTTGGACTAGCGGGAGGGAGCTCCTACGAGCAGTACTTC.

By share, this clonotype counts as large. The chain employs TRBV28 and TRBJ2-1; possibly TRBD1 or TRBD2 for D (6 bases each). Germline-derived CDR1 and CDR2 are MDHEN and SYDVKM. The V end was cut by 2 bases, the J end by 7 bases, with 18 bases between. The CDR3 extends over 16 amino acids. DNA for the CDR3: TGTGCCAGCAGTTTAAGGTTCGGGGGCGCCTTGAATGAGCAGTTCTTC. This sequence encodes CASSLRFGGALNEQFF.

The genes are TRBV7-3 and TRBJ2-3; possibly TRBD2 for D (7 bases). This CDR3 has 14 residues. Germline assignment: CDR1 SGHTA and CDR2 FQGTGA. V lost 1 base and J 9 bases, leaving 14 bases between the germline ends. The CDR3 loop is CASSLMGGLETQYF. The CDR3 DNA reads TGTGCCAGCAGCTTAATGGGGGGGCTGGAGACGCAGTATTTT. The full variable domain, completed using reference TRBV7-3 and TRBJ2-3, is GAGVSQTPSNKVTEKGKYVELRCDPISGHTALYWYRQSLGQGPEFLIYFQGTGAADDSGLPNDRFFAVRPEGSVSTLKIQRTERGDSAVYLCASSLMGGLETQYFGPGTRLTVL.

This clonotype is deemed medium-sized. CDR3 in DNA: TGCAGCGTTGAAGAAGAGATACAGGGGTCCGGCTATGGCTACACCTTC. Translation: CSVEEEIQGSGYGYTF. This chain uses TRBV29-1 with TRBJ1-2; 7 bases match TRBD1. The CDR3 length is 16 residues. Germline V lookup: CDR1 SQVTM, CDR2 ANQGSEA. V dropped 0 bases and J dropped 4; count of bases not matched to a gene: 11.

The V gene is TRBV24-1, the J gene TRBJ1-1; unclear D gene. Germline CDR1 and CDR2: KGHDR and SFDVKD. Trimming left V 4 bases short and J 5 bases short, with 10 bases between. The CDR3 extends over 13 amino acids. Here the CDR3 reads CATSDPAGTEAFF. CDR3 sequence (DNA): TGTGCCACCAGTGACCCCGCGGGGACTGAAGCTTTCTTT.

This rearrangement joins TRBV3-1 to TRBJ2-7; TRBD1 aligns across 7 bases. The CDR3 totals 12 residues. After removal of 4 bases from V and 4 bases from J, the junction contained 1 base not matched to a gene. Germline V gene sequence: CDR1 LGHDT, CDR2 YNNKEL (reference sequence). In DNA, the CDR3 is TGTGCCAGCAGCCGACAGGGTTACGAGCAGTACTTC. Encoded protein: CASSRQGYEQYF.

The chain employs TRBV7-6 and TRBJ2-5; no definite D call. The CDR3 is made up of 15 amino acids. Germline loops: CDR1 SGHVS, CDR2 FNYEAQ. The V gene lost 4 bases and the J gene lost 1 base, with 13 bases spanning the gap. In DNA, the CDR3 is TGTGCCAGCAGCTCCCCGAGGCAGCCCCAAGAGACCCAGTACTTC. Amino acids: CASSSPRQPQETQYF.

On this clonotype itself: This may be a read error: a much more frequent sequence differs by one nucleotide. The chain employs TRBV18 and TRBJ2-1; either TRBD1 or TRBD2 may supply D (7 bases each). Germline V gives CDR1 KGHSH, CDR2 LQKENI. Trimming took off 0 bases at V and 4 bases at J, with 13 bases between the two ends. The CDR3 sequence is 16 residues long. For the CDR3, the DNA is TGTGCCAGCTCACCACCTCAGGGGGGGGCGTACAATGAGCAGTTCTTC. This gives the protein CASSPPQGGAYNEQFF.

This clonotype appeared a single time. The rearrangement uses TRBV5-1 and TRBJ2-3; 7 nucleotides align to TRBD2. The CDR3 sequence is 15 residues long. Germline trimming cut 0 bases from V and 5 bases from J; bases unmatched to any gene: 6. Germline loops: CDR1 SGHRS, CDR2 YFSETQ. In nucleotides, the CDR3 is TGCGCCAGCAGCTTGGTGGCAGGGAGGGGAGATACGCAGTATTTT. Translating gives CASSLVAGRGDTQYF.

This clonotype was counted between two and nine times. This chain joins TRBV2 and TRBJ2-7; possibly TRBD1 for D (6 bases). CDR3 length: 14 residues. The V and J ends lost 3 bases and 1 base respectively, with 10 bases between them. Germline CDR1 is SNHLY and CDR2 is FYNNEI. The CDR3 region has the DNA TGTGCCAGCAGTGACCTGACAGGTTCCTACGAGCAGTACTTC. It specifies CASSDLTGSYEQYF.

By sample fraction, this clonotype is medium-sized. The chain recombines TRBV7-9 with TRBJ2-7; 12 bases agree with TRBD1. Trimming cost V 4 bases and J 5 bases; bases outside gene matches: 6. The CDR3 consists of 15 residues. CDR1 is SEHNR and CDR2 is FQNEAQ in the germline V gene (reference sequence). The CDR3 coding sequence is TGTGCCAGCAGCTACCGGGACAGGGGGCTTCACGAGCAGTACTTC. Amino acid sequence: CASSYRDRGLHEQYF.

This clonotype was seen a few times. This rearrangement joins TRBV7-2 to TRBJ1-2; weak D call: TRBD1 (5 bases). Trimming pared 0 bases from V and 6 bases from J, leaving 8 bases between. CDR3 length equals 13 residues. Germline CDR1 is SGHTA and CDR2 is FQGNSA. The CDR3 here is CASSLAAGNGYTF. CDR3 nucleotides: TGTGCCAGCAGCTTAGCGGCAGGGAATGGCTACACCTTC.

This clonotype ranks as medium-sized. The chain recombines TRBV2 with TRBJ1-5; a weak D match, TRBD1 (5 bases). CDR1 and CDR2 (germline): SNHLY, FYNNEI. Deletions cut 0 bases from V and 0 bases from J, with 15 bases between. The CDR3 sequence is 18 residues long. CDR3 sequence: CASSEASGSRYSNQPQHF. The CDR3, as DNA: TGTGCCAGCAGTGAAGCGTCAGGGTCCAGATATAGCAATCAGCCCCAGCATTTT.